The 27 T cell receptor beta chains presented below share a single source sample, sequenced in a study of OX40 agonist ivuxolimab in advanced cancers. Here immunoSEQ multiplex PCR was the method, and the copy in TCRdb shows in-frame clones only, minus some. The sample consists of 45,000 to 60,000 clones, 80% to 85% of them appearing once. Sequencing was performed on CD4+ or CD8+ T cells sorted from blood, taken in a trial of the OX40 agonist ivuxolimab. These receptors all stem from an adult with an advanced solid tumor such as melanoma, head and neck, liver or kidney cancer.

The CDR3 here is CASSCPGTGLDYTF. The CDR3 DNA follows: TGTGCCAGCAGTTGTCCGGGGACAGGGCTTGACTACACCTTC. This chain joins TRBV6-6 and TRBJ1-2; 9 bases line up with TRBD1. The CDR3 has 14 residues. V dropped 4 bases and J dropped 10; count of bases not matched to a gene: 10. Germline CDR1 is MNHNY and CDR2 is SVGAGI (reference sequence).

This clone was observed a few times. This sequence joins TRBV4-1 and TRBJ2-3, with D tentatively TRBD1 or TRBD2 (6 bases each). V was clipped by 6 bases and J by 2 bases, with 15 bases between them. The CDR3 covers 15 residues. Germline loops: CDR1 MGHRA, CDR2 YSYEKL. The CDR3 DNA reads as TGCGCCAGCAGTGAGGGGGGTGGGGACACAGATACGCAGTATTTT. Translation: CASSEGGGDTDTQYF.

The chain employs TRBV27 and TRBJ2-1; perhaps TRBD2 as D (6 bases). Trimming cost V 2 bases and J 6 bases, with 11 bases left between them. The V gene's germline CDR1 is MNHEY and CDR2 SMNVEV (reference sequence). The CDR3 spans 14 residues. In DNA form, the CDR3 reads TGTGCCAGCAGTTTACGCGGGGTGGGCAATGAGCAGTTCTTC. Protein: CASSLRGVGNEQFF.

This chain links TRBV10-3 with TRBJ2-7; D is perhaps TRBD1 or TRBD2 (5 bases each). Germline V CDR1 and CDR2: ENHRY, SYGVKD. V dropped 7 bases and J dropped 2 bases, with 18 bases sitting between them. The CDR3 covers 15 residues. CDR3: CAIIEFQGPAYEQYF. In nucleotides, the CDR3 is TGTGCCATCATCGAATTTCAGGGACCAGCCTACGAGCAGTACTTC.

V is TRBV7-9 and J is TRBJ2-1; 9 nucleotides match TRBD1. Trimming cost V 5 bases and J 6 bases; bases outside gene matches: 11. The CDR3 is made up of 16 amino acids. Germline V gene lookup returns CDR1 SEHNR and CDR2 FQNEAQ (reference sequence). The CDR3 loop reads CASSRTGDGLGNEQFF. In nucleotides, the CDR3 is TGTGCCAGCAGCCGGACAGGGGATGGGTTAGGCAATGAGCAGTTCTTC. Looking up the rest from reference TRBV7-9 and TRBJ2-1 gives the full variable domain: DTGVSQNPRHKITKRGQNVTFRCDPISEHNRLYWYRQTLGQGPEFLTYFQNEAQLEKSRLLSDRFSAERPKGSFSTLEIQRTEQGDSAMYLCASSRTGDGLGNEQFFGPGTRLTVL.

The V and J genes are TRBV7-8 and TRBJ1-1; D call uncertain. There are 14 residues in the CDR3. Germline CDR1 SGHVS, CDR2 FQNEAQ. The V gene lost 2 bases and the J gene lost 0 bases, with 7 bases spanning the gap. The CDR3 nucleotides are TGTGCCAGCAGCTTATTTCTCATGAACACTGAAGCTTTCTTT. Its protein is CASSLFLMNTEAFF.

The chain recombines TRBV4-2 with TRBJ2-3; 13 bases are a match to TRBD2. This CDR3 region has 20 residues. Germline trimming cut 2 bases from V and 6 bases from J; bases unmatched to any gene: 17. Germline CDR1 LGHNA, CDR2 YNFKEQ. Here the CDR3 reads CASSQLPGLAGSGISDTQYF. The CDR3, as DNA: TGTGCCAGCAGCCAACTTCCGGGACTAGCGGGATCTGGTATTTCGGATACGCAGTATTTT.

The rearrangement links TRBV7-6 to TRBJ1-4, with D possibly being TRBD1 (6 bases). The germline V gene encodes CDR1 SGHVS and CDR2 FNYEAQ. V shed 5 bases and J shed 0 bases, with 10 bases lying between them. The CDR3 spans 15 residues. CDR3 region: CASSARQATNEKLFF. Written as DNA, the CDR3 is TGTGCCAGCAGCGCGAGACAGGCAACTAATGAAAAACTGTTTTTT.

On this clone: Relative to the germline gene, one junction end is altered; a read error may explain this. The chain links TRBV7-7 to TRBJ2-5; D possibly matches TRBD1 or TRBD2 (5 bases each). This CDR3 has 14 residues. From germline, CDR1 is SSHAT and CDR2 FNYEAQ (reference sequence). The CDR3: CASSVNEGEETQYF. The CDR3 DNA is TGTGCTAGCAGTGTGAATGAAGGGGAGGAGACCCAGTACTTC. The full variable domain, rest sourced from reference TRBV7-7 and TRBJ2-5, is GAGVSQSPRYKVTKRGQDVTLRCDPISSHATLYWYQQALGQGPEFLTYFNYEAQPDKSGLPSDRFSAERPEGSISTLTIQRTEQRDSAMYRCASSVNEGEETQYFGPGTRLLVL.

J is TRBJ1-1 and V is TRBV7-3; a possible D gene is TRBD1 (5 bases). CDR3 size: 15 residues. The germline gives CDR1 SGHTA, CDR2 FQGTGA. Trimming took off 3 bases at V and 3 bases at J, with 14 bases between the two ends. The CDR3 protein is CASSLGTGRYTEAFF. As DNA, the CDR3 is TGTGCCAGCAGCTTGGGGACGGGTAGGTACACTGAAGCTTTCTTT.

The chain recombines TRBV18 with TRBJ1-2, with D uncertain. The CDR3 has 13 amino acids. V dropped 0 bases and J dropped 3 bases, with 5 bases sitting between them. Per the germline V gene, CDR1 is KGHSH and CDR2 is LQKENI. As DNA, the CDR3 is TGTGCCAGCTCACCACCGGTCGACTATGGCTACACCTTC. Translated, it gives CASSPPVDYGYTF. Full variable domain (remainder filled in from reference TRBV18 and TRBJ1-2): NAGVMQNPRHLVRRRGQEARLRCSPMKGHSHVYWYRQLPEEGLKFMVYLQKENIIDESGMPKERFSAEFPKEGPSILRIQQVVRGDSAAYFCASSPPVDYGYTFGSGTRLTVV.

The genes are TRBV5-1 and TRBJ2-7, with TRBD2 identical over 8 bases. This CDR3 comprises 14 residues. Germline CDR1 is SGHRS and CDR2 is YFSETQ. The J segment lost 2 bases and the V segment lost 1 base, leaving 2 bases of the junction unmatched. CDR3 sequence (DNA): TGCGCCAGCAGCTTGACTAGCGGCCCCTACGAGCAGTACTTC. Translation: CASSLTSGPYEQYF.

A single count supports this clone. The V and J genes are TRBV4-1 and TRBJ1-2, with a weak D call TRBD1 (5 bases). Trimming took 1 base from V and 5 from J, leaving 8 bases between them. This CDR3 is built from 13 residues. CDR1 is MGHRA, CDR2 YSYEKL, per germline. The CDR3 spells CASSQGGWYGYTF. The CDR3 region has the DNA TGCGCCAGCAGCCAAGGGGGGTGGTATGGCTACACCTTC.

This chain links TRBV5-6 with TRBJ2-7; 8 nucleotides line up with TRBD2. CDR3 length: 16 amino acids. With V trimmed by 1 base and J by 4 bases, 10 bases remained unmatched. Germline CDR1 SGHDT, CDR2 YYEEEE. The CDR3 DNA is TGTGCCAGCAGCTTGAGTCTAGCGGGTTCCGCTTACGAGCAGTACTTC. Encoded protein: CASSLSLAGSAYEQYF.

The gene calls are TRBV15 and TRBJ2-3; D gene uncertain. CDR3 length: 12 residues. The germline V gene encodes CDR1 LNHNV and CDR2 YYDKDF (reference sequence). Between the trimmed V and J ends, which lost 5 bases and 5 bases, there was a span of 8 bases. CDR3 coding DNA: TGTGCCACCAGCGATATTAGAGATACGCAGTATTTT. Protein product: CATSDIRDTQYF. Based on the CDR3 plus reference TRBV15 and TRBJ2-3, the full variable domain is DAMVIQNPRYQVTQFGKPVTLSCSQTLNHNVMYWYQQKSSQAPKLLFHYYDKDFNNEADTPDNFQSRRPNTSFCFLDIRSPGLGDTAMYLCATSDIRDTQYFGPGTRLTVL.

This clone was counted only a few times. The chain links TRBV6-5 to TRBJ1-5, with D possibly TRBD1 on 6 matching bases. Between the trimmed V and J ends, which lost 6 bases and 3 bases, there was a span of 6 bases. Germline V gene lookup returns CDR1 MNHEY and CDR2 SVGAGI. This CDR3 contains 12 residues. DNA for the CDR3: TGTGCCAGCAGGGGGGCCAATCAGCCCCAGCATTTT. Its translation: CASRGANQPQHF.

The V call is TRBV6-5, the J call TRBJ2-7, with D perhaps being TRBD1 or TRBD2 (5 bases each). In germline, CDR1 is MNHEY, CDR2 SVGAGI. Trimming cost V 4 bases and J 4 bases, with 5 bases left between them. This CDR3 is 11 amino acids long. For the CDR3, the DNA is TGTGCCAGCAGTTGGGGGTACGAGCAGTACTTC. It encodes CASSWGYEQYF.

This chain joins TRBV2 and TRBJ2-3; D not certain. This CDR3 contains 13 residues. Trimming took off 3 bases at V and 2 bases at J, with 6 bases between the two ends. Germline lookup yields CDR1 SNHLY and CDR2 FYNNEI. As DNA, the CDR3 is TGTGCCAGCAGTGACAGGATCACAGATACGCAGTATTTT. Amino acid sequence: CASSDRITDTQYF.

V gene TRBV4-3 combines with J gene TRBJ2-1; possible D gene TRBD2, 5 bases. This CDR3 has 11 residues. The V end lost 1 base, the J end lost 10 bases, and 5 bases lay between the germline ends. CDR1 is LGHNA and CDR2 is YSLEER in the germline V gene. The CDR3 sequence: CASSQGGEQFF. CDR3 in DNA: TGCGCCAGCAGCCAAGGAGGGGAGCAGTTCTTC.

CDR3: CASSVVTSGDEQFF. The CDR3 nucleotides are TGTGCCAGCAGCGTAGTTACTAGCGGCGATGAGCAGTTCTTC. The rearrangement joins TRBV9 to TRBJ2-1; 8 positions agree with TRBD2. V lost 0 bases and J lost 8; bases outside the gene matches: 4. CDR1 SGDLS and CDR2 YYNGEE come from the germline V gene. This CDR3 spans 14 amino acids. Full variable domain (outside the CDR3, taken from reference TRBV9 and TRBJ2-1): DSGVTQTPKHLITATGQRVTLRCSPRSGDLSVYWYQQSLDQGLQFLIQYYNGEERAKGNILERFSAQQFPDLHSELNLSSLELGDSALYFCASSVVTSGDEQFFGPGTRLTVL.

This chain joins TRBV6-1 and TRBJ2-2, with 7 positions matching TRBD1. V trimming: 2 bases; J trimming: 5 bases; junction bases outside the gene matches: 5. The CDR3 has 15 amino acids. CDR1 MNHNS and CDR2 SASEGT come from the germline V gene. This CDR3 reads CASSEWLQGTGELFF. The CDR3 DNA sequence: TGTGCCAGCAGTGAATGGTTACAGGGGACCGGGGAGCTGTTTTTT.

The gene calls are TRBV28 and TRBJ2-1; D not certain. The CDR3 length is 16 residues. V gave up 6 bases and J gave up 0 bases, with 15 bases separating them. In germline, CDR1 is MDHEN, CDR2 SYDVKM. CDR3 region: CASSPQVLSSYNEQFF. For the CDR3, the DNA is TGTGCCAGCAGCCCCCAGGTCCTTAGCTCCTACAATGAGCAGTTCTTC.

The rearrangement uses TRBV21-1 and TRBJ2-7; the table calls TRBD1, which could not be checked here. TRBV21-1 is labeled a pseudogene. The CDR3 spans 15 residues. CDR3 residues: CASSKKGQVIHEQYF. CDR3 nucleotide sequence: TGTGCCAGCAGCAAAAAGGGACAGGTTATCCACGAGCAGTACTTC.

This chain uses TRBV7-2 with TRBJ2-7, with 9 bases identical to TRBD1. The CDR3 runs 16 residues. Losses at the gene ends were 4 bases for V and 0 bases for J; bases not matched to a gene: 7. Germline V gene data show CDR1 as SGHTA and CDR2 as FQGNSA. This CDR3 reads CASSSEGGQGSYEQYF. CDR3 DNA sequence: TGTGCCAGCAGCTCCGAGGGGGGACAGGGCTCCTACGAGCAGTACTTC.

Remarks on this clone: Other DNA sequences from this sample encode an identical CDR3 as well. This rearrangement joins TRBV7-3 to TRBJ2-7; D remains unclear. The CDR3 totals 13 residues. The germline V gene has CDR1 SGHTA and CDR2 FQGTGA. Trimming removed 1 base from V and 2 bases from J, with 6 bases in between. The chain's CDR3 is CASSLMPTYEQYF. The CDR3 bases are TGTGCCAGCAGCTTAATGCCCACCTACGAGCAGTACTTC.

The rearrangement links TRBV28 to TRBJ1-5; D remains unclear. The CDR3 loop spans 15 amino acids. Trimming shortened V by 0 bases and J by 0 bases, and 6 bases separated the two germline ends. Germline-derived CDR1 and CDR2 are MDHEN and SYDVKM. The CDR3 region is CASSLWGNSNQPQHF. CDR3 DNA: TGTGCCAGCAGTTTATGGGGAAATAGCAATCAGCCCCAGCATTTT.

This chain joins TRBV7-9 and TRBJ2-7; D is possibly TRBD1 or TRBD2 (6 bases each). The CDR3 sequence is 14 residues long. V lost 5 bases, J lost 0 bases, and 11 bases lay in between. Germline V lookup: CDR1 SEHNR, CDR2 FQNEAQ (reference sequence). In DNA form, the CDR3 reads TGTGCCAGCAGCCCGGGGGACAACTCCTACGAGCAGTACTTC. It codes for CASSPGDNSYEQYF.